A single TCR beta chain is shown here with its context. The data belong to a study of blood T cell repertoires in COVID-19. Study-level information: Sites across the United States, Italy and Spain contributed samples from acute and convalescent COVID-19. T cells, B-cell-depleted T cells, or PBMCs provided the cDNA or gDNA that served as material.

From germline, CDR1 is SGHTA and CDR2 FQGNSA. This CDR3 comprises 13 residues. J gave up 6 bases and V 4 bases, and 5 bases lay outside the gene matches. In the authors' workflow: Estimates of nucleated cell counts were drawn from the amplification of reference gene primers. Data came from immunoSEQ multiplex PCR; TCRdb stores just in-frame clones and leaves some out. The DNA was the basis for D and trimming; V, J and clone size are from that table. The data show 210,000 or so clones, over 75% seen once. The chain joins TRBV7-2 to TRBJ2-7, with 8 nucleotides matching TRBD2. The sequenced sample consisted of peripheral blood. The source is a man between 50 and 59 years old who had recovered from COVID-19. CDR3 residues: CASSYAGTSEQYF. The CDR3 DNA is TGTGCCAGCAGCTACGCCGGGACTAGCGAGCAGTACTTC.